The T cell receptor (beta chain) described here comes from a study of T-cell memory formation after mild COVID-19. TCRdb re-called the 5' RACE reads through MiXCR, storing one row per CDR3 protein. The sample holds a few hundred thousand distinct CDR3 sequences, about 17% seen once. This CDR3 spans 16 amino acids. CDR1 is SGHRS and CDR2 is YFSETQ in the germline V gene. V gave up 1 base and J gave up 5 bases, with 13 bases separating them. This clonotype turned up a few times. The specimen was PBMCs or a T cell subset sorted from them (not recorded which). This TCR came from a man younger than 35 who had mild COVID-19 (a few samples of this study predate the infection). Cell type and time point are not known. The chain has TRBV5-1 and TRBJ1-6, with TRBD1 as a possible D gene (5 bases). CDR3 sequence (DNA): TGCGCCAGCAGCTTGACTCCAGGGAGCGATAATTCACCCCTCCACTTT. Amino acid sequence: CASSLTPGSDNSPLHF.